The 9 T cell receptor beta chains below come from one sample, sequenced in a study of shared clonotypes between healthy human individuals. Using immunoSEQ multiplex PCR, the repertoire was profiled, and TCRdb retains in-frame clones only, with some absent. The sample holds about 2 million clones, roughly 95% seen once. CD8 cells regarded as naive lacked CD45RO, were positively chosen for CCR7, and omitted terminally differentiated effector memory CD45RA+ cells. Sequenced sample: naive CD8+ T cells sorted from blood. These receptors were collected from a man aged 18 to 35 in good health.

The chain carries TRBV4-1 and TRBJ1-5, with TRBD1 matching over 7 bases. The CDR3 covers 14 residues. In germline, CDR1 is MGHRA, CDR2 YSYEKL. The V and J ends lost 1 base and 5 bases, in that order; junction bases with no gene match: 2. Written as DNA, the CDR3 is TGCGCCAGCAGCCAAGGGACAGGACATCAGCCCCAGCATTTT. Protein sequence: CASSQGTGHQPQHF.

CDR3 nucleotide sequence: TGTGCCAGCAGCCTAAGAGACAGGGGGGCTTCACCCCTCCACTTT. This gives the protein CASSLRDRGASPLHF. The chain employs TRBV7-9 and TRBJ1-6, with TRBD1 matching over 9 bases. CDR1 is SEHNR, CDR2 FQNEAQ, per germline (reference sequence). The CDR3 contains 15 residues. Losses at the gene ends were 5 bases for V and 9 bases for J; bases not matched to a gene: 8. The variable domain in full, completed from reference TRBV7-9 and TRBJ1-6, reads DTGVSQNPRHKITKRGQNVTFRCDPISEHNRLYWYRQTLGQGPEFLTYFQNEAQLEKSRLLSDRFSAERPKGSFSTLEIQRTEQGDSAMYLCASSLRDRGASPLHFGNGTRLTVT.

The chain links TRBV7-9 to TRBJ2-7; 13 nucleotides match TRBD2. After removal of 4 bases from V and 2 bases from J, the junction contained 8 bases not matched to a gene. This CDR3 comprises 17 residues. Germline CDR1 is SEHNR and CDR2 is FQNEAQ (reference sequence). In DNA form, the CDR3 reads TGTGCCAGCAGCTCCCCCACTAGCGGGAGGGCCCCCTACGAGCAGTACTTC. This codes for CASSSPTSGRAPYEQYF. Full variable domain (outside the CDR3, taken from reference TRBV7-9 and TRBJ2-7): DTGVSQNPRHKITKRGQNVTFRCDPISEHNRLYWYRQTLGQGPEFLTYFQNEAQLEKSRLLSDRFSAERPKGSFSTLEIQRTEQGDSAMYLCASSSPTSGRAPYEQYFGPGTRLTVT.

The genes are TRBV15 and TRBJ1-2, with 8 bases lining up with TRBD1. V lost 3 bases, J lost 4 bases, and 7 bases stayed unmatched. Looked up from germline, CDR1 is LNHNV and CDR2 is YYDKDF (reference sequence). CDR3 length: 15 residues. CDR3: CATSSDRGTLYGYTF. The CDR3 region has the DNA TGTGCCACCAGCAGCGACAGGGGCACCCTCTATGGCTACACCTTC.

The rearrangement joins TRBV5-6 to TRBJ2-7; the D gene is possibly TRBD1 (6 bases). The germline CDR1 and CDR2 sequences are SGHDT and YYEEEE. V gave up 5 bases and J gave up 2 bases, with 11 bases separating them. The CDR3 covers 13 residues. CDR3 in amino acids: CASRDGQTYEQYF. As DNA, the CDR3 is TGTGCCAGCAGAGATGGACAGACCTACGAGCAGTACTTC.

This rearrangement joins TRBV5-1 to TRBJ2-7; TRBD2 matches 9 bases. CDR1 and CDR2 (germline): SGHRS, YFSETQ. There are 16 residues in the CDR3. V lost 3 bases to trimming and J lost 4 bases; unmatched junction nucleotides: 11. CDR3 sequence reads: CASSSENPLAGYEQYF. The CDR3 nucleotides are TGCGCCAGCAGCTCGGAAAACCCCCTAGCGGGATACGAGCAGTACTTC.

The chain joins TRBV5-6 to TRBJ1-5; 7 positions agree with TRBD1. The length of the CDR3 is 14 residues. Germline V CDR1 and CDR2: SGHDT, YYEEEE. The ends lost 5 bases at V and 1 base at J; junction bases unmatched: 3. In DNA form, the CDR3 reads TGTGCCAGCAGACAACAGGGGAGCAATCAGCCCCAGCATTTT. It encodes CASRQQGSNQPQHF.

This rearrangement joins TRBV7-9 to TRBJ2-3; D not certain. The germline V gene encodes CDR1 SEHNR and CDR2 FQNEAQ (reference sequence). The CDR3 loop spans 14 amino acids. Trimming removed 3 bases at V and 2 bases at J, with 9 bases between. CDR3 bases: TGTGCCAGCAGCTTCGGAACGATCACAGATACGCAGTATTTT. Protein product: CASSFGTITDTQYF. Full variable domain (outside the CDR3, taken from reference TRBV7-9 and TRBJ2-3): DTGVSQNPRHKITKRGQNVTFRCDPISEHNRLYWYRQTLGQGPEFLTYFQNEAQLEKSRLLSDRFSAERPKGSFSTLEIQRTEQGDSAMYLCASSFGTITDTQYFGPGTRLTVL.

The rearrangement joins TRBV27 to TRBJ1-1; tentative D call: TRBD1 (6 bases). Germline values: CDR1 MNHEY, CDR2 SMNVEV (reference sequence). CDR3 length equals 12 residues. Trimming stripped 3 bases from V and 8 bases from J, with 10 bases between. CDR3 residues: CASSLPTGEAFF. The CDR3 coding sequence is TGTGCCAGCAGTTTGCCTACAGGGGAAGCTTTCTTT.